This T cell receptor beta chain was retrieved from a study of cytomegalovirus exposure and HLA in healthy donors. The CDR3 is made up of 13 amino acids. Deletions cut 1 base from V and 4 bases from J, with 7 bases between. Germline CDR1 SGHVS, CDR2 FQNEAQ. The PCR made use of 60 Vbeta and 13 Jbeta primers. TCRdb's copy holds only in-frame clones and misses some; the assay was immunoSEQ multiplex PCR. Here the sample spans fewer than 200,000 clones, 55% to 75% being singletons. Study conclusions and caveats: Among TCR beta chains of equal frequency, HLA-associated ones were more clonally expanded in a later analysis. Researchers left out some V segments, among them TRBV6-2 and TRBV6-3, as indistinguishable.

This clone showed up just once. The target antigen is unknown. The TCR sequence derives from a human donor in good health. Sample: PBMCs. The chain recombines TRBV7-8 with TRBJ1-2; D gene unclear. CDR3 region: CASSLVQLYGYTF. CDR3 DNA sequence: TGTGCCAGCAGCTTAGTACAGCTCTATGGCTACACCTTC.